The entry that follows covers one T cell receptor (beta chain) sequence. Per germline, CDR1 WSHSY and CDR2 SAAADI. The J segment lost 5 bases and the V segment lost 6 bases, leaving 24 bases of the junction unmatched. The CDR3 runs to 22 residues. The data were taken from a study of blood T cell repertoires in COVID-19. Authors' data handling: Amplifying reference gene primers gave estimates of nucleated cell counts. Profiling relied on immunoSEQ multiplex PCR, and the TCRdb table lists in-frame clones only, not all of them. V and J calls and clone size are as listed in that table; D and trimming were resolved from the DNA. The sample shows 150,000 to 200,000 clones, about 84% of them seen only once.

The chain carries TRBV10-2 and TRBJ2-2; 13 bases are a match to TRBD2. The specimen sequenced was PBMCs or T cells enriched from blood (not recorded which). This clonotype originated in a man aged 40-55 years who had recovered from COVID-19. The chain's CDR3 is CASRAQGRQLLGLAGETGELFF. CDR3 nucleotide sequence: TGCGCCAGCAGGGCCCAGGGGAGGCAACTTCTTGGACTAGCGGGGGAAACCGGGGAGCTGTTTTTT.